The 14 T cell receptor beta chains below come from one sample, sequenced in a study of T-cell reconstitution after alpha-beta-depleted transplantation in children. Unique molecular identifiers were used to barcode this TCRbeta library. TCRdb independently ran MiXCR on the PCR reads; one entry per CDR3 protein. The table has about 900,000 distinct CDR3 sequences, under 30% seen once. The sequenced sample was PBMCs, mostly from graft donor cells, obtained 360 days after TCRalphabeta/CD19-depleted stem cell transplant. The receptors originated from a boy in the first two years of life who had a stem cell transplant for SCID, so the T cells may come from the graft donor.

This sequence joins TRBV7-6 and TRBJ2-3; a possible D gene is TRBD2 (6 bases). The germline CDR1 and CDR2 sequences are SGHVS and FNYEAQ. The CDR3 has 16 residues. V dropped 5 bases and J dropped 4 bases, with 19 bases sitting between them. In nucleotides, the CDR3 is TGTGCCAGCAGCCTCTTTAGGCTAGCGATCCCAGATACGCAGTATTTT. It yields the protein CASSLFRLAIPDTQYF.

This clonotype was seen a few times. The CDR3 DNA reads as TGTGCCAGCAGCCCATCAAGACCCGGGACTAGCGGGAGTAATGAGCAGTTCTTC. Its protein product is CASSPSRPGTSGSNEQFF. The chain links TRBV5-5 to TRBJ2-1, with TRBD2 identical over 14 bases. This CDR3 is 18 amino acids long. Germline assignment: CDR1 SGHKS and CDR2 YYEKEE (reference sequence). V lost 4 bases to trimming and J lost 7 bases; unmatched junction nucleotides: 13.

CDR3 sequence reads: CATSDPTSSYNEQFF. DNA for the CDR3: TGTGCCACCAGTGACCCCACTAGCTCCTACAATGAGCAGTTCTTC. The chain joins TRBV24-1 to TRBJ2-1, with D possibly being TRBD2 (5 bases). V gave up 4 bases and J gave up 0 bases, with 9 bases separating them. CDR1 and CDR2 from the germline V gene are KGHDR and SFDVKD. The CDR3 has 15 amino acids.

The rearrangement uses TRBV2 and TRBJ2-7; 9 positions agree with TRBD1. This CDR3 region has 14 residues. The V and J ends lost 6 bases and 6 bases, in that order; junction bases with no gene match: 9. Germline V gene lookup returns CDR1 SNHLY and CDR2 FYNNEI. CDR3 amino acids: CASSQGQGKREQYF. CDR3 in DNA: TGTGCCAGCAGCCAGGGACAGGGTAAACGCGAGCAGTACTTC.

The CDR3 DNA reads as TGCGCCAGCAGCTTGTATTGGGGAGTGAGCCCTGAAGCTTTCTTT. The encoded protein is CASSLYWGVSPEAFF. The chain links TRBV5-1 to TRBJ1-1; no clear D gene. Germline CDR1 SGHRS, CDR2 YFSETQ. The CDR3 sequence is 15 residues long. The V and J ends lost 1 base and 6 bases respectively, with 16 bases between them.

This clonotype was counted a few times. The chain employs TRBV10-3 and TRBJ2-3, with a possible D match to TRBD2 (6 bases). The length of the CDR3 is 15 residues. Trimming took off 6 bases at V and 0 bases at J, with 13 bases between the two ends. CDR1 is ENHRY, CDR2 SYGVKD, per germline. CDR3 protein: CAIREGSTSTDTQYF. The CDR3 DNA follows: TGTGCCATCAGGGAGGGTTCAACAAGCACAGATACGCAGTATTTT.

The V call is TRBV7-2, the J call TRBJ2-1, with a tentative D call TRBD2 (6 bases). Germline values: CDR1 SGHTA, CDR2 FQGNSA. Deletions cut 5 bases from V and 5 bases from J, with 16 bases between. The CDR3 loop spans 15 amino acids. The DNA for the CDR3 is TGTGCCAGCAGCCCACTGGGACTGGGAAACAATGAGCAGTTCTTC. This encodes CASSPLGLGNNEQFF. Filled out from reference TRBV7-2 and TRBJ2-1, the complete variable domain reads GAGVSQSPSNKVTEKGKDVELRCDPISGHTALYWYRQSLGQGLEFLIYFQGNSAPDKSGLPSDRFSAERTGGSVSTLTIQRTQQEDSAVYLCASSPLGLGNNEQFFGPGTRLTVL.

This chain connects TRBV6-1 to TRBJ1-1, with D unclear. Looked up from germline, CDR1 is MNHNS and CDR2 is SASEGT. The V gene lost 5 bases and the J gene lost 5 bases, with 18 bases spanning the gap. This CDR3 has 15 amino acids. CDR3 residues: CASSTTEYVRTEAFF. Written as DNA, the CDR3 is TGTGCCAGCAGTACCACAGAATACGTGCGGACTGAAGCTTTCTTT.

Only a few counts were recorded for this clonotype. The gene calls are TRBV4-2 and TRBJ2-7; 7 bases line up with TRBD2. This CDR3 spans 15 amino acids. Germline CDR1 is LGHNA and CDR2 is YNFKEQ. The V gene end was trimmed by 0 bases and the J gene end by 4 bases; junction bases not matched to a gene: 6. The CDR3 DNA is TGTGCCAGCAGCCAAGATGTCGGGGGGTGGTACGAGCAGTACTTC. Translation: CASSQDVGGWYEQYF.

This chain connects TRBV6-1 to TRBJ1-1, with 7 bases lining up with TRBD1. The CDR3 runs to 14 residues. V shed 6 bases, J shed 3 bases, and the junction held 7 bases outside the gene matches. CDR1 and CDR2 (germline): MNHNS, SASEGT. CDR3 DNA sequence: TGTGCCAGCAGCCACAGGGGATTGGACACTGAAGCTTTCTTT. It yields the protein CASSHRGLDTEAFF.

In DNA, the CDR3 is TGTGCCAGCAGTTGGAATCCGTACGAGCAGTACTTC. Its protein is CASSWNPYEQYF. The gene calls are TRBV12-3 or TRBV12-4 and TRBJ2-7; D gene uncertain. Trimming removed 4 bases from V and 4 bases from J, with 8 bases in between. This CDR3 contains 12 residues.

This clonotype was seen a few times. The chain links TRBV5-6 to TRBJ2-3, with TRBD2 as a possible D gene (6 bases). Germline V gives CDR1 SGHDT, CDR2 YYEEEE. The CDR3 spans 16 residues. The V and J ends lost 0 bases and 2 bases respectively, with 13 bases between them. The CDR3 here is CASSLGRGRSTDTQYF. CDR3 nucleotides: TGTGCCAGCAGCTTGGGGCGGGGCAGATCCACAGATACGCAGTATTTT.

Many counts were recorded for this clonotype. J is TRBJ1-4 and V is TRBV5-1, with D perhaps matching TRBD1 (5 bases). The CDR3 covers 14 residues. V lost 3 bases to trimming and J lost 7 bases, with 13 bases between them. Germline V CDR1 and CDR2: SGHRS, YFSETQ. The CDR3 DNA is TGCGCCAGCAGCTACGGAGGGGCCACTGAAAAACTGTTTTTT. Encoded protein: CASSYGGATEKLFF.

The V call is TRBV29-1, the J call TRBJ2-7, with D uncertain. The ends were cut back, 7 bases at V and 6 bases at J, with 16 bases in the middle. The CDR3 runs 12 residues. CDR1 is SQVTM, CDR2 ANQGSEA, per germline. CDR3 sequence: CSAQNEMREQYF. In DNA form, the CDR3 reads TGCAGCGCCCAGAACGAGATGCGCGAGCAGTACTTC.